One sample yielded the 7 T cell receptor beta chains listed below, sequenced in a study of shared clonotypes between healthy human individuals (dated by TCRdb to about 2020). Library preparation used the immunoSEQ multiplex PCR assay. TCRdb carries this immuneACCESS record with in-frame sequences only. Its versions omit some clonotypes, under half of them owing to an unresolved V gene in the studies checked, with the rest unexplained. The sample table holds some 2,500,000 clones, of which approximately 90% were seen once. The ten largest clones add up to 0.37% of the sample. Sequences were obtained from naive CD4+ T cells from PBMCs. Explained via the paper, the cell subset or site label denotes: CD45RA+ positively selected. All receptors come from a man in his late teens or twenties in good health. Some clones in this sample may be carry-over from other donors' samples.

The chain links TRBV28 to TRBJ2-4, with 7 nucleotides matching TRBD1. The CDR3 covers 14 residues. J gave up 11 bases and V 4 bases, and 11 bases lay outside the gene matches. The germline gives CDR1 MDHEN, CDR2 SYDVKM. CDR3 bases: TGTGCCAGCAGTTCTCCCGGGACAGCAGGATTTCAGTACTTC. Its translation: CASSSPGTAGFQYF.

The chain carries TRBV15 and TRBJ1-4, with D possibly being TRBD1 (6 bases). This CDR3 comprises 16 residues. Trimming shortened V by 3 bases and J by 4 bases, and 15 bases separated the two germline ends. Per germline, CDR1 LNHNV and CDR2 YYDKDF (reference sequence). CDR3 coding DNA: TGTGCCACCAGCAGCCAGCTACAGGGCAGTAATGAAAAACTGTTTTTT. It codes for CATSSQLQGSNEKLFF.

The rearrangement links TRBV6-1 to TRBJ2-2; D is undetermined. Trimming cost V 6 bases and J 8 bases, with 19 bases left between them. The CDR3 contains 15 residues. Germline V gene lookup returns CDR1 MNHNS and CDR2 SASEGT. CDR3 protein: CASRAHGPESGELFF. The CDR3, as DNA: TGTGCCAGCAGAGCTCACGGGCCCGAATCTGGGGAGCTGTTTTTT.

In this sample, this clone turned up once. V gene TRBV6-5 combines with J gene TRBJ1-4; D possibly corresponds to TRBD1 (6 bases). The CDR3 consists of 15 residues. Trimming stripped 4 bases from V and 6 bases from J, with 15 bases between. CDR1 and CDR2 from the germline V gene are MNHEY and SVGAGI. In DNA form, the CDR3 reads TGTGCCAGCAGTTCCAACGGGGCAGGGGATGAAAAACTGTTTTTT. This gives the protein CASSSNGAGDEKLFF.

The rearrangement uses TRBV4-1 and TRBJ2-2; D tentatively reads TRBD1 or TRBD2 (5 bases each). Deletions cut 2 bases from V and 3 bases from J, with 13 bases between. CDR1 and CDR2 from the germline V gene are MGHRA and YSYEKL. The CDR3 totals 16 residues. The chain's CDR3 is CASSQKGTGYTGELFF. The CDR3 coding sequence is TGCGCCAGCAGCCAAAAGGGGACGGGCTACACCGGGGAGCTGTTTTTT.

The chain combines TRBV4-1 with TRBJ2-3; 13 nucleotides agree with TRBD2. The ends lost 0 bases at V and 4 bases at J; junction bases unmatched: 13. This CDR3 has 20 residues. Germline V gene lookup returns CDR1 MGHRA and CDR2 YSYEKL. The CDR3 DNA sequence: TGCGCCAGCAGCCAAGAAGCCAGAATCAGGACTAGCGGGAGTCCAGATACGCAGTATTTT. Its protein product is CASSQEARIRTSGSPDTQYF.

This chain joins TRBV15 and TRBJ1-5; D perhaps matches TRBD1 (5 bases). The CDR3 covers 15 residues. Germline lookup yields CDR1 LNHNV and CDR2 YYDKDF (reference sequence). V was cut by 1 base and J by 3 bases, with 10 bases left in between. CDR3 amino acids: CATSRGGAYNQPQHF. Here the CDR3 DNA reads TGTGCCACCAGCAGAGGGGGCGCTTACAATCAGCCCCAGCATTTT.